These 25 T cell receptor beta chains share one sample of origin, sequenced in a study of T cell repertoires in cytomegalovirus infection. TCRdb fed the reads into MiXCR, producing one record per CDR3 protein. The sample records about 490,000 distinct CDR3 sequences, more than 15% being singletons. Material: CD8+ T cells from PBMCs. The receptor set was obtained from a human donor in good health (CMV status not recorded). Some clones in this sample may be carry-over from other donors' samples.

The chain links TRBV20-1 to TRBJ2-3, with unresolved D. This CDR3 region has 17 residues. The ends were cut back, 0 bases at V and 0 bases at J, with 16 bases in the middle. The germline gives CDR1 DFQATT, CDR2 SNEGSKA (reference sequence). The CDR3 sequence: CSAREPPTITSTDTQYF. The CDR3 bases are TGCAGTGCTAGAGAACCCCCGACGATCACTAGCACAGATACGCAGTATTTT.

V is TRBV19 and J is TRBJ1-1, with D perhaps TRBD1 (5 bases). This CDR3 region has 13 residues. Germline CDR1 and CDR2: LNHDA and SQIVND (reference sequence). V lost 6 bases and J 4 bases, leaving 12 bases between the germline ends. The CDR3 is CASRISGSTEAFF. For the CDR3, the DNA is TGTGCCAGTAGAATATCAGGGAGCACTGAAGCTTTCTTT.

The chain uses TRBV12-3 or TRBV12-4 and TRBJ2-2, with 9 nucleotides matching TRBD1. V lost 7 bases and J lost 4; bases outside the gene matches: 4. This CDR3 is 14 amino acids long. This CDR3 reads CASILDRGTGELFF. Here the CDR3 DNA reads TGTGCCAGCATTCTGGACAGGGGCACCGGGGAGCTGTTTTTT.

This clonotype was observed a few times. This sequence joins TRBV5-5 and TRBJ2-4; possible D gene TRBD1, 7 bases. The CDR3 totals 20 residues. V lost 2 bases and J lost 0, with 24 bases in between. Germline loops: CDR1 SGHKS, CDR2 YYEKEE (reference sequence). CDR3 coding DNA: TGTGCCAGCAGCTTCCGGACAGGTGGGGGAGGAGGGCTAGCCAAAAACATTCAGTACTTC. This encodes CASSFRTGGGGGLAKNIQYF.

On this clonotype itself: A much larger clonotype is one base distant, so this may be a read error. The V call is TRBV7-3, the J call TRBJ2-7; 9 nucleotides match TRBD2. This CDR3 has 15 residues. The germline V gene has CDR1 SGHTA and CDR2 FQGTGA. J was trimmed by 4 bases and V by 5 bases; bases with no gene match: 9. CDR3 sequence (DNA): TGTGCCAGCAGCCCCGTAGCGGGAGTGATGTACGAGCAGTACTTC. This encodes CASSPVAGVMYEQYF.

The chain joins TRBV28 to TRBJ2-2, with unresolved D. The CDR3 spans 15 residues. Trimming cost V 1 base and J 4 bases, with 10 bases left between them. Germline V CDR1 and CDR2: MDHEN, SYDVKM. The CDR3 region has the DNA TGTGCCAGCAGTTTATACCGAGGAACCACCGGGGAGCTGTTTTTT. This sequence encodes CASSLYRGTTGELFF.

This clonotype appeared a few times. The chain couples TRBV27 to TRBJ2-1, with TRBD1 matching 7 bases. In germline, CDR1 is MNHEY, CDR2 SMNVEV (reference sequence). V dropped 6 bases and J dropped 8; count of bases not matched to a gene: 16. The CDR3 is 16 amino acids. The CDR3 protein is CASRREGAWGLDEQFF. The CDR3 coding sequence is TGTGCCAGCAGACGAGAGGGGGCCTGGGGCCTCGATGAGCAGTTCTTC.

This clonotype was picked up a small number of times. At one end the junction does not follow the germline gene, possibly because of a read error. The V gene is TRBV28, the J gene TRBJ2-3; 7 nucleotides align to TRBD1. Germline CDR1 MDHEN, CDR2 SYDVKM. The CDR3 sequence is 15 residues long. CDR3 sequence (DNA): TGTGCCAGCAGTTCCTGGGACAGTAGCACAGATACGCGGTATTTT. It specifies CASSSWDSSTDTRYF.

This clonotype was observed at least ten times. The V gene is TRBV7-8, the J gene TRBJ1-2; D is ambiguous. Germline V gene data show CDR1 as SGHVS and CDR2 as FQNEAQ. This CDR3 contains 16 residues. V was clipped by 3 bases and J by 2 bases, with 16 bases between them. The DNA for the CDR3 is TGTGCCAGCAGCTTGGAGGGTGAAGGCGTCAACTATGGCTACACCTTC. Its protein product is CASSLEGEGVNYGYTF.

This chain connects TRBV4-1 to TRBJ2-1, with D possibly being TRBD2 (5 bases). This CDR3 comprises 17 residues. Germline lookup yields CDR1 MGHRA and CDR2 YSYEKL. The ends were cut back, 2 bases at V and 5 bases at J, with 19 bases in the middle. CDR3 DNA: TGCGCCAGCAGCCAAAGGGAACGGGGTCCGGGGAACAATGAGCAGTTCTTC. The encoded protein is CASSQRERGPGNNEQFF.

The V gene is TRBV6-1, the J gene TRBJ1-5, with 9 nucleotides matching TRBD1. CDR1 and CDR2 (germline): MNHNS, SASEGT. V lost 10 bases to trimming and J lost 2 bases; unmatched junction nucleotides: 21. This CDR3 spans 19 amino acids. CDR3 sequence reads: CAISYLRDRAVDGNQPQHF. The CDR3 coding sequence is TGTGCCATCTCCTACTTACGGGACAGGGCAGTGGATGGCAATCAGCCCCAGCATTTT.

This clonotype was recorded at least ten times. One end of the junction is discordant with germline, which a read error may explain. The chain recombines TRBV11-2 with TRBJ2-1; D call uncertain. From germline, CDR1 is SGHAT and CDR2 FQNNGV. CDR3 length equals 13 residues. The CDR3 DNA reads TGTGCCACCAGCCACGGTTCCTACAATGAGCAGTTCTTC. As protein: CATSHGSYNEQFF.

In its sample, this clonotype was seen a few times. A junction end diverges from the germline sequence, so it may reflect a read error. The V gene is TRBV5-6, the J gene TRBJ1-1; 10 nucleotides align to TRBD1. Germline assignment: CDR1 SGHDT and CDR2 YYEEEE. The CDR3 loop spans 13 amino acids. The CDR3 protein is CASSTGTGESEGF. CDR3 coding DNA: TGTGCCAGCAGCACCGGGACAGGGGAGAGCGAGGGCTTT.

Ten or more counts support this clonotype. The CDR3: CASSQDMGAGGGPTYYEQYF. In DNA form, the CDR3 reads TGCGCCAGCAGCCAAGACATGGGTGCAGGGGGCGGACCAACCTACTACGAGCAGTACTTC. V usage is TRBV4-1 and J usage is TRBJ2-7; 8 nucleotides match TRBD1. CDR1 and CDR2 (germline): MGHRA, YSYEKL. V was clipped by 0 bases and J by 3 bases; unmatched bases: 19. The CDR3 is 20 residues long.

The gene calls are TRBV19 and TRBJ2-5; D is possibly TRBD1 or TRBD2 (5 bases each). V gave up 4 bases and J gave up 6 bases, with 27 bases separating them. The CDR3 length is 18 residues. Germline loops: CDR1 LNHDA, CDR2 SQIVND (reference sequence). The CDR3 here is CASSTPEKGPVGLKTQYF. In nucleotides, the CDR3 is TGTGCCAGTAGTACTCCGGAAAAGGGACCAGTAGGTCTAAAGACCCAGTACTTC.

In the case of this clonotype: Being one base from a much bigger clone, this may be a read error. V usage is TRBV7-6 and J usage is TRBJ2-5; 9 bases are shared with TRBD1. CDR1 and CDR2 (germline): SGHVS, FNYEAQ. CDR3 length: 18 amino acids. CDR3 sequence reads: CAGSFNPLGTGRQETQYF. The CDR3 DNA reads TGTGCCGGCAGCTTTAACCCCCTTGGGACAGGGAGGCAAGAGACCCAGTACTTC.

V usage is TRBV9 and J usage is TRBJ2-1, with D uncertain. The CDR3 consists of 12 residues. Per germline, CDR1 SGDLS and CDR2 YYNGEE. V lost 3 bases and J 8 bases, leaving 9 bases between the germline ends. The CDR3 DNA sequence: TGTGCCAGCAGCGGAGCGCTAGATGAGCAGTTCTTC. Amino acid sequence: CASSGALDEQFF.

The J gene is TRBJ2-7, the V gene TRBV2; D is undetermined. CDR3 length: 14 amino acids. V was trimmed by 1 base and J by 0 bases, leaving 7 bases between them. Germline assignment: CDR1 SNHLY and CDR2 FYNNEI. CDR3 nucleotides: TGTGCCAGCAGTGAAGGACTGAACTCCTACGAGCAGTACTTC. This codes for CASSEGLNSYEQYF.

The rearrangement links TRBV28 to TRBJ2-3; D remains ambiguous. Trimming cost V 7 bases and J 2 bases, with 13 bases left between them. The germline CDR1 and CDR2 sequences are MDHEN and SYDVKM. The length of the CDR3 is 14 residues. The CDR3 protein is CASTRRWNTDTQYF. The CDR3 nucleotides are TGTGCCAGCACGAGGCGGTGGAACACAGATACGCAGTATTTT. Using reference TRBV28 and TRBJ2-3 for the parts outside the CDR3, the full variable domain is DVKVTQSSRYLVKRTGEKVFLECVQDMDHENMFWYRQDPGLGLRLIYFSYDVKMKEKGDIPEGYSVSREKKERFSLILESASTNQTSMYLCASTRRWNTDTQYFGPGTRLTVL.

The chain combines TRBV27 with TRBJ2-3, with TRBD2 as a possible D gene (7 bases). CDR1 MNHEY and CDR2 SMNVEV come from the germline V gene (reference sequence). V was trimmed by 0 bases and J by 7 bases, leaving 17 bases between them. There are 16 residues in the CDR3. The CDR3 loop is CASSLSPSGGANTQYF. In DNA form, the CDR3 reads TGTGCCAGCAGTTTATCCCCCTCGGGGGGCGCAAATACGCAGTATTTT.

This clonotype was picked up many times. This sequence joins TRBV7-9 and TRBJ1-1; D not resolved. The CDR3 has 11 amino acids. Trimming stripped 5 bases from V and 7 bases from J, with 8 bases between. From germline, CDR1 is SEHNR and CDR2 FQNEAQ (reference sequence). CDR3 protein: CASSRGIEAFF. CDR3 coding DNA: TGTGCCAGCAGCCGGGGAATTGAAGCTTTCTTT.

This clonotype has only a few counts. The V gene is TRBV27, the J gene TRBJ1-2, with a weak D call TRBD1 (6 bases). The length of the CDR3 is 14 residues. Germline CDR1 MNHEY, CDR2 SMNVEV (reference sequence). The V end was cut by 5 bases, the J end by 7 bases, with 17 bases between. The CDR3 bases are TGTGCCAGCAGTGAAGGGCTTACAGGGTTTGGCTACACCTTC. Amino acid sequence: CASSEGLTGFGYTF.

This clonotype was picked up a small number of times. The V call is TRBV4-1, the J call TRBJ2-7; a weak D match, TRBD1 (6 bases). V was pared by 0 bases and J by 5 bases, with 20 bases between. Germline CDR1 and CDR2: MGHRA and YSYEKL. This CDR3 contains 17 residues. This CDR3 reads CASSQDTPEEGEHEQYF. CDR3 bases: TGCGCCAGCAGCCAAGATACCCCTGAAGAGGGGGAACACGAGCAGTACTTC.

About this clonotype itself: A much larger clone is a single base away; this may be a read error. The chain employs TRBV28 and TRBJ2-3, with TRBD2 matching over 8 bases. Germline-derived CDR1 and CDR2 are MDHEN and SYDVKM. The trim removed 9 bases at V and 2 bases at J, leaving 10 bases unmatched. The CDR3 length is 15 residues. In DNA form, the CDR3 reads TGTGCCAGTGCCGAACTAGCGGAGATCACAGATACGCAGTATTTT. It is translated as CASAELAEITDTQYF.

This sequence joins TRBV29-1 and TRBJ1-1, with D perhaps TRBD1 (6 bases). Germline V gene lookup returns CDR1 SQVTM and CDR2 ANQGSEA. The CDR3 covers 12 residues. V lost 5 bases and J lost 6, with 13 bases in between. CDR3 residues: CSVIGGHPEAFF. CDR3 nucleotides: TGCAGCGTTATCGGGGGCCACCCTGAAGCTTTCTTT.